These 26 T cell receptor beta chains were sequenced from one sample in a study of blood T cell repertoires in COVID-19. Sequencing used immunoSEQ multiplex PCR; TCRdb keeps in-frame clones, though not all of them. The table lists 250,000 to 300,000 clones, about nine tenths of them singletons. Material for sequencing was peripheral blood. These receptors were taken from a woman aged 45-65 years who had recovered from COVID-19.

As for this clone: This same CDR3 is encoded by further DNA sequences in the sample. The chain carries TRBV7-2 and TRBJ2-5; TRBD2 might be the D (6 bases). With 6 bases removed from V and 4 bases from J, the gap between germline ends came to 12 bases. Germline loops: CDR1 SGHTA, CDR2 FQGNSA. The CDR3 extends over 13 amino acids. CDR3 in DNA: TGTGCCAGCAGAATGGGGGGAGGAGAGACCCAGTACTTC. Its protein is CASRMGGGETQYF.

The CDR3, as DNA: TGTGCCAGCAGCTCGGGACCGACAGGGTTAACTGAAGCTTTCTTT. It specifies CASSSGPTGLTEAFF. This chain links TRBV5-4 with TRBJ1-1, with 7 bases lining up with TRBD1. Germline V gene lookup returns CDR1 SGHNT and CDR2 YYREEE (reference sequence). With 3 bases clipped from V and 5 bases from J, the junction kept 10 bases outside the gene matches. The CDR3 loop spans 15 amino acids.

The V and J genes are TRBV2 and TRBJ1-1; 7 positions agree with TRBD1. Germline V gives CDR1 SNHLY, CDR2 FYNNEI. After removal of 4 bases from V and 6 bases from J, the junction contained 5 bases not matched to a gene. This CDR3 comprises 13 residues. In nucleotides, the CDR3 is TGTGCCAGCAGTGGGACAGGATTCGCTGAAGCTTTCTTT. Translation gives CASSGTGFAEAFF.

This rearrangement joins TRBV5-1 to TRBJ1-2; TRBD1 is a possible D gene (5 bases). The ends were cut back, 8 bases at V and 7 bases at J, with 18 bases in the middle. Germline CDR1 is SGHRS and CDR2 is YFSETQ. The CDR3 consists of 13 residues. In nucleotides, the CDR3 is TGCGCCAGGGAGCTAGGGGTCCGAGGTGGCTACACCTTC. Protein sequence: CARELGVRGGYTF.

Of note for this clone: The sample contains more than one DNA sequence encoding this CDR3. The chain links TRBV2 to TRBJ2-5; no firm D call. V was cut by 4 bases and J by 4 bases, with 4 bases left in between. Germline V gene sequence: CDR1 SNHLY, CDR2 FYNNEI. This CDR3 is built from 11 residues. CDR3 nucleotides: TGTGCCAGCAGTGTTCTAGAGACCCAGTACTTC. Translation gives CASSVLETQYF. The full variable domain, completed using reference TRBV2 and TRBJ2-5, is EPEVTQTPSHQVTQMGQEVILRCVPISNHLYFYWYRQILGQKVEFLVSFYNNEISEKSEIFDDQFSVERPDGSNFTLKIRSTKLEDSAMYFCASSVLETQYFGPGTRLLVL.

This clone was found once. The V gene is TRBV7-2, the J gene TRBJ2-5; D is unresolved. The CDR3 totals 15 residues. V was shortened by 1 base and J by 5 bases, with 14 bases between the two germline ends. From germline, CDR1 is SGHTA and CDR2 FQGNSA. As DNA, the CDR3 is TGTGCCAGCAGCTTAGACCTATCTCTTTGGGAGACCCAGTACTTC. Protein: CASSLDLSLWETQYF.

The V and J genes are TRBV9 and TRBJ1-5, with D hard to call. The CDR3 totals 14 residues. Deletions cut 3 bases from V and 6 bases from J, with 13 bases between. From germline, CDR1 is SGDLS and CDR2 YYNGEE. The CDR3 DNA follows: TGTGCCAGCAGCGCGGAGAGGAATGGTCAGCCCCAGCATTTT. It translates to CASSAERNGQPQHF.

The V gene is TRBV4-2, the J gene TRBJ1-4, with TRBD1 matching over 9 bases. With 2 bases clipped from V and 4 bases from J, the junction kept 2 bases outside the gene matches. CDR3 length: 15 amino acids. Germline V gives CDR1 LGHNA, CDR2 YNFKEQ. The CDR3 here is CASSQWTGVNEKLFF. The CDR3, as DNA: TGTGCCAGCAGCCAATGGACAGGGGTTAATGAAAAACTGTTTTTT.

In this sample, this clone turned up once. The CDR3 nucleotides read TGTGCCAGCAGTGAAGTCGACAGGGGGCGATCTGAAGCTTTCTTT. It translates to CASSEVDRGRSEAFF. The V and J genes are TRBV6-1 and TRBJ1-1, with 10 bases lining up with TRBD1. V gave up 1 base and J gave up 6 bases; unmatched junction bases: 5. The CDR3 length is 15 residues. Germline V gives CDR1 MNHNS, CDR2 SASEGT.

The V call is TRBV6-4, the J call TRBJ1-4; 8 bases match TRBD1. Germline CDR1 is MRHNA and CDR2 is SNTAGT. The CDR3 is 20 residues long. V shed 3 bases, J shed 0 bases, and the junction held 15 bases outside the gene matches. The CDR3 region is CASSESPGDRYCSTNEKLFF. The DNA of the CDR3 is TGTGCCAGCAGTGAGTCTCCCGGGGACAGGTACTGTTCAACTAATGAAAAACTGTTTTTT.

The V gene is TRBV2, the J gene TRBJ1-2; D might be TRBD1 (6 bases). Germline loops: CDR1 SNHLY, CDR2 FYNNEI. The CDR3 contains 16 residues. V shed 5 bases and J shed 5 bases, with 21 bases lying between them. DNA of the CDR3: TGTGCCAGCAGTTATGATAGGTTGGGGACAAAGTATGGCTACACCTTC. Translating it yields CASSYDRLGTKYGYTF. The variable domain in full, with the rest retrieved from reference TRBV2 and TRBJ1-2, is EPEVTQTPSHQVTQMGQEVILRCVPISNHLYFYWYRQILGQKVEFLVSFYNNEISEKSEIFDDQFSVERPDGSNFTLKIRSTKLEDSAMYFCASSYDRLGTKYGYTFGSGTRLTVV.

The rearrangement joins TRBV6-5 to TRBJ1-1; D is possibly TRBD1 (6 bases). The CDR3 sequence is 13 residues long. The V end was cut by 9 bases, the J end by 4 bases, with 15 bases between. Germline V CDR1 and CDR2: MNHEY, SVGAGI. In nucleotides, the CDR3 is TGTGCCAGTGCCTCGGGACAACTCACTGAAGCTTTCTTT. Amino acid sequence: CASASGQLTEAFF.

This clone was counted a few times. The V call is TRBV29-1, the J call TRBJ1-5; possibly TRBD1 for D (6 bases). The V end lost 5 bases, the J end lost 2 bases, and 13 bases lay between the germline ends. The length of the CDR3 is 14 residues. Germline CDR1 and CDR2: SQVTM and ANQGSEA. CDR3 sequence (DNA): TGCAGCGTTCGGGAGGGGGGAGGCAATCAGCCCCAGCATTTT. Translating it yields CSVREGGGNQPQHF.

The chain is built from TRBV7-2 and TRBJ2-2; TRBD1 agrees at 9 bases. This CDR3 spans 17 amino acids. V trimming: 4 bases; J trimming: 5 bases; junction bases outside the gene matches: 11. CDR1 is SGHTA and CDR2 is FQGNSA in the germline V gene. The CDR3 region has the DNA TGTGCCAGCAGCTCGCCCCTGGGACAGGGAGATACCGGGGAGCTGTTTTTT. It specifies CASSSPLGQGDTGELFF.

CDR3 in amino acids: CASSRGQGEYEKLFF. The CDR3 DNA follows: TGCGCCAGCAGCAGGGGACAGGGGGAATATGAAAAACTGTTTTTT. This chain joins TRBV4-1 and TRBJ1-4, with TRBD1 identical over 11 bases. V trimming: 5 bases; J trimming: 6 bases; junction bases outside the gene matches: 5. From germline, CDR1 is MGHRA and CDR2 YSYEKL. The CDR3 contains 15 residues.

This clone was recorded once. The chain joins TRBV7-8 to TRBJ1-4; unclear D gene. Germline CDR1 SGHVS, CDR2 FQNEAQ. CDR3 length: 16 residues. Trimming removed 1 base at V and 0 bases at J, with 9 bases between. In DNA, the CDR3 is TGTGCCAGCAGCTTAGGGGCGGGAACAACTAATGAAAAACTGTTTTTT. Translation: CASSLGAGTTNEKLFF.

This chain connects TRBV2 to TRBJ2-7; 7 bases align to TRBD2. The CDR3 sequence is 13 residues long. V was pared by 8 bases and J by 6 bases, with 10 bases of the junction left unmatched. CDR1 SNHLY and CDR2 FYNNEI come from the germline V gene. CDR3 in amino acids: CASGSLREGEQYF. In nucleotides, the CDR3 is TGTGCCAGCGGGTCCCTCAGGGAGGGCGAGCAGTACTTC.

The CDR3 reads CASSILVQSTEAFF. The CDR3 DNA reads TGTGCCAGTAGTATACTGGTACAGAGCACTGAAGCTTTCTTT. The V gene is TRBV19, the J gene TRBJ1-1; D remains unclear. This CDR3 contains 14 residues. V gave up 2 bases and J gave up 4 bases, with 11 bases separating them. The germline V gene encodes CDR1 LNHDA and CDR2 SQIVND (reference sequence).

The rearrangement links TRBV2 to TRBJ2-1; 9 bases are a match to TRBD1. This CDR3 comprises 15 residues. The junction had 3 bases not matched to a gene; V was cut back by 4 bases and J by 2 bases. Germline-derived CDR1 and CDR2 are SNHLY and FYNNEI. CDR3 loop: CASSAGTGTYNEQFF. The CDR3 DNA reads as TGTGCCAGCAGTGCCGGGACAGGGACCTACAATGAGCAGTTCTTC.

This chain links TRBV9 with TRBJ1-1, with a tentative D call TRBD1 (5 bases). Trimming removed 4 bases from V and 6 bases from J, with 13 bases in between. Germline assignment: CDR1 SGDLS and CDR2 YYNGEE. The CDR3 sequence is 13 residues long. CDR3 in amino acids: CASSLSDSPEAFF. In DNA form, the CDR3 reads TGTGCCAGCAGCCTTTCCGACAGCCCTGAAGCTTTCTTT.

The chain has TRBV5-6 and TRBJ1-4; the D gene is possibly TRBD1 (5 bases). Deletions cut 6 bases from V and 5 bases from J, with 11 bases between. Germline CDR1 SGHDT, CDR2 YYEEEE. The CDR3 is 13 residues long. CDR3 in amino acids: CASTMGQNEKLFF. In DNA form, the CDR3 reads TGTGCCAGCACTATGGGGCAAAATGAAAAACTGTTTTTT.

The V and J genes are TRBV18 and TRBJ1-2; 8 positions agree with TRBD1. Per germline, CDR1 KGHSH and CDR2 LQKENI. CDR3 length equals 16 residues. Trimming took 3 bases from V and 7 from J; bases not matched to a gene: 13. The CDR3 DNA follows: TGTGCCAGCTCACCTTCCCTGGACAGGGCAGGGAGTGGCTACACCTTC. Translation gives CASSPSLDRAGSGYTF.

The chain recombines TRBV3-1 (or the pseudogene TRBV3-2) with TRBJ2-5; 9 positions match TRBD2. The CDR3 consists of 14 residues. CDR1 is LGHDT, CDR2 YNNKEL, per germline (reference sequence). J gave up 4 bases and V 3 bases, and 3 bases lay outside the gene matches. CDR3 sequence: CASSQREGRETQYF. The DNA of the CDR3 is TGTGCCAGCAGCCAGCGGGAGGGGCGAGAGACCCAGTACTTC.

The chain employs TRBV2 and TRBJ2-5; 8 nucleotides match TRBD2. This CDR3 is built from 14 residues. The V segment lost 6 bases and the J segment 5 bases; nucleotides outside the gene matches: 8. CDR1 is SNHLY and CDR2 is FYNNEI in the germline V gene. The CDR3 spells CASRRGVARETQYF. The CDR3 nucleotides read TGTGCCAGCAGGCGGGGGGTAGCAAGGGAGACCCAGTACTTC. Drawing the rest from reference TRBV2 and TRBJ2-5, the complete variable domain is EPEVTQTPSHQVTQMGQEVILRCVPISNHLYFYWYRQILGQKVEFLVSFYNNEISEKSEIFDDQFSVERPDGSNFTLKIRSTKLEDSAMYFCASRRGVARETQYFGPGTRLLVL.

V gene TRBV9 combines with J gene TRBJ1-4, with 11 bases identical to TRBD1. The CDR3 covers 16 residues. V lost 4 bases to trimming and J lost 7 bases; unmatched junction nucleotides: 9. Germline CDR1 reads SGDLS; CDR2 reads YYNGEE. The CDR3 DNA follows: TGTGCCAGCAGCTTCCGCGCCGGGACAGGGGGTGAAAAACTGTTTTTT. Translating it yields CASSFRAGTGGEKLFF.

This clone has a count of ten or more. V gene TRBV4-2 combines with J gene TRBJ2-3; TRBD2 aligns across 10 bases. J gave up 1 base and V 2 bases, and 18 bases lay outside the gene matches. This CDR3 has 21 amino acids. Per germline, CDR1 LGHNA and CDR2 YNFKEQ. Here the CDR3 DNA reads TGTGCCAGCAGCCAAAACCGGGGCGCTAGCGGGGGCCCCTGGGGCACAGATACGCAGTATTTT. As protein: CASSQNRGASGGPWGTDTQYF.